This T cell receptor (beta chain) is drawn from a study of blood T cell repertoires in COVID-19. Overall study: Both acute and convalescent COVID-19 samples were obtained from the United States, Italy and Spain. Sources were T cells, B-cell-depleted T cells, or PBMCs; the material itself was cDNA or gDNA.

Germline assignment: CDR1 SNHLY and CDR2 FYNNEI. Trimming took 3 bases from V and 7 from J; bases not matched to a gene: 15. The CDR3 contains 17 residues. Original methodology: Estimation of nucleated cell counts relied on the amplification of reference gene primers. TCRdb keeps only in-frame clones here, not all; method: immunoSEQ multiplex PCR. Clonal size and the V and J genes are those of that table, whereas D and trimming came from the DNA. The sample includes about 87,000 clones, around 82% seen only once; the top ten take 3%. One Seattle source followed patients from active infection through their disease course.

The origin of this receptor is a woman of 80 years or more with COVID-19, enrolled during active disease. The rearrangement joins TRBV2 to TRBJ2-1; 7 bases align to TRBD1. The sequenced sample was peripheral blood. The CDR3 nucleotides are TGTGCCAGCAGTGAGAGGGAACCCGGGACAGTATCAAATGAGCAGTTCTTC. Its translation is CASSEREPGTVSNEQFF. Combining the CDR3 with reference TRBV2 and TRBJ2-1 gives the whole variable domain EPEVTQTPSHQVTQMGQEVILRCVPISNHLYFYWYRQILGQKVEFLVSFYNNEISEKSEIFDDQFSVERPDGSNFTLKIRSTKLEDSAMYFCASSEREPGTVSNEQFFGPGTRLTVL.